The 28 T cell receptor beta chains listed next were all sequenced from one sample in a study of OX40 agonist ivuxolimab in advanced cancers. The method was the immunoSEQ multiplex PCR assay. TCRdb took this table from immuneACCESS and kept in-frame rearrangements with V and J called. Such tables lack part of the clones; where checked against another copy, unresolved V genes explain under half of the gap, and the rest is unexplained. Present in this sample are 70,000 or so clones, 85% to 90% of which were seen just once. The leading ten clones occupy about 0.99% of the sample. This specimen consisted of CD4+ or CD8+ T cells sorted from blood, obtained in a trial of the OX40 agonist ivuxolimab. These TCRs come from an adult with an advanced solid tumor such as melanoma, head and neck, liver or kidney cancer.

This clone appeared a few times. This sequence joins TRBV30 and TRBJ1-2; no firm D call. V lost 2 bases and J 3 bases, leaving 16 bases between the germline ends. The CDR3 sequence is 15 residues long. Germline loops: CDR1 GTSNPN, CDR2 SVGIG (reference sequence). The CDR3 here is CAWSLFYSRDYGYTF. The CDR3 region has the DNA TGTGCCTGGAGTCTATTTTACAGCCGCGACTATGGCTACACCTTC. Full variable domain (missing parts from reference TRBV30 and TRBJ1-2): SQTIHQWPATLVQPVGSPLSLECTVEGTSNPNLYWYRQAAGRGLQLLFYSVGIGQISSEVPQNLSASRPQDRQFILSSKKLLLSDSGFYLCAWSLFYSRDYGYTFGSGTRLTVV.

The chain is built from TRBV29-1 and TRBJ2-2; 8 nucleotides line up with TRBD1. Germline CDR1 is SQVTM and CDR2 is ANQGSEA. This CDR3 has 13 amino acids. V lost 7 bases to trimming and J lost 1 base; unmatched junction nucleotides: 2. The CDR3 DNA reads TGCAGCGCCGGACAGGGGAACACCGGGGAGCTGTTTTTT. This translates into CSAGQGNTGELFF.

In DNA form, the CDR3 reads TGTGCTAGTGTCGGGGGGCGGACTGAAGCTTTCTTT. Translated: CASVGGRTEAFF. The rearrangement joins TRBV12-5 to TRBJ1-1, with a weak D call TRBD1 (6 bases). In germline, CDR1 is LGHNT, CDR2 FRNRAP. The CDR3 runs to 12 residues. Deletions cut 7 bases from V and 5 bases from J, with 11 bases between.

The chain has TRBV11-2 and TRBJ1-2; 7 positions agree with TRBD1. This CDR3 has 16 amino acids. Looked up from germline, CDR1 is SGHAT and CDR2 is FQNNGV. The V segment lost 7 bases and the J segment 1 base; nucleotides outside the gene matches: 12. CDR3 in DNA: TGTGCCAGCACTTTAGGGCCTCAGGGGGGTAACTATGGCTACACCTTC. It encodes CASTLGPQGGNYGYTF.

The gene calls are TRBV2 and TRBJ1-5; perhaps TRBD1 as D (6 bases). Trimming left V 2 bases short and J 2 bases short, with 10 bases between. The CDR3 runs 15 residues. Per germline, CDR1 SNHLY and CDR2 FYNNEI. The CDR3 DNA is TGTGCCAGCAGTGAACAGGGGTGGGGCAATCAGCCCCAGCATTTT. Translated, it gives CASSEQGWGNQPQHF. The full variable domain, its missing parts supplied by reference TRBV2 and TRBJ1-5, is EPEVTQTPSHQVTQMGQEVILRCVPISNHLYFYWYRQILGQKVEFLVSFYNNEISEKSEIFDDQFSVERPDGSNFTLKIRSTKLEDSAMYFCASSEQGWGNQPQHFGDGTRLSIL.

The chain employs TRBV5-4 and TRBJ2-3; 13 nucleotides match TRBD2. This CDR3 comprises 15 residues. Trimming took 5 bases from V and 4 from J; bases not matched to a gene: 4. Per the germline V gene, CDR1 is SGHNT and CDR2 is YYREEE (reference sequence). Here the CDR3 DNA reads TGTGCCAGCAGAACTAGCGGGAGGGGGGCAGATACGCAGTATTTT. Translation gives CASRTSGRGADTQYF.

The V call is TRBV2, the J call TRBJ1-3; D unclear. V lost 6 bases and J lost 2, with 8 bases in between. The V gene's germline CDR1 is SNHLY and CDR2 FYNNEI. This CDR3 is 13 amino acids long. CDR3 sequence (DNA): TGTGCCAGCAGGATAGGGCCTGGAAACACCATATATTTT. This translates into CASRIGPGNTIYF.

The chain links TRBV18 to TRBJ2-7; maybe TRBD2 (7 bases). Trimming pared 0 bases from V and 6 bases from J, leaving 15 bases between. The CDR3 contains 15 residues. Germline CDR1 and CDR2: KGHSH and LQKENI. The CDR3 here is CASSPPVQGGAEQYF. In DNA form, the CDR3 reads TGTGCCAGCTCACCACCGGTACAGGGAGGGGCCGAGCAGTACTTC.

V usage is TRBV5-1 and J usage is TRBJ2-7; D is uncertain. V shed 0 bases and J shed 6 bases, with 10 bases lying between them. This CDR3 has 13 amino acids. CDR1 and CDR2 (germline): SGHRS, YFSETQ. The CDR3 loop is CASSLDQPSEQYF. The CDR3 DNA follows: TGCGCCAGCAGCTTGGACCAGCCCTCCGAGCAGTACTTC. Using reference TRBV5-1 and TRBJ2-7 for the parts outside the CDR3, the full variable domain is KAGVTQTPRYLIKTRGQQVTLSCSPISGHRSVSWYQQTPGQGLQFLFEYFSETQRNKGNFPGRFSGRQFSNSRSEMNVSTLELGDSALYLCASSLDQPSEQYFGPGTRLTVT.

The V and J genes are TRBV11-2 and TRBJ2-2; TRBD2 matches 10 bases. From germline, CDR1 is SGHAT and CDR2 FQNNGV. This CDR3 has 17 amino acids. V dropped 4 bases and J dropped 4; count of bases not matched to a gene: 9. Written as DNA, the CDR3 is TGTGCCAGCAGCTCATCCGGACTAGCGGTGGGCACCGGGGAGCTGTTTTTT. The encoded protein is CASSSSGLAVGTGELFF. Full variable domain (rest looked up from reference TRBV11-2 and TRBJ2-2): EAGVAQSPRYKIIEKRQSVAFWCNPISGHATLYWYQQILGQGPKLLIQFQNNGVVDDSQLPKDRFSAERLKGVDSTLKIQPAKLEDSAVYLCASSSSGLAVGTGELFFGEGSRLTVL.

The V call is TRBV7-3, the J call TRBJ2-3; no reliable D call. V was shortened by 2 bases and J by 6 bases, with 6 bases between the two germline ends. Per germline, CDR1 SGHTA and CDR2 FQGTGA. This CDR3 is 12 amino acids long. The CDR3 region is CASSLQGDTQYF. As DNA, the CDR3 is TGTGCCAGCAGCTTACAAGGGGATACGCAGTATTTT.

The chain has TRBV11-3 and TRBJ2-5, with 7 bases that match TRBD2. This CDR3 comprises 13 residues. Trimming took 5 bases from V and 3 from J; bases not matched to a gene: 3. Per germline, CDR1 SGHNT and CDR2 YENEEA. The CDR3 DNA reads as TGTGCCAGCAGCCCTACTAGCGAAGAGACCCAGTACTTC. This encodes CASSPTSEETQYF.

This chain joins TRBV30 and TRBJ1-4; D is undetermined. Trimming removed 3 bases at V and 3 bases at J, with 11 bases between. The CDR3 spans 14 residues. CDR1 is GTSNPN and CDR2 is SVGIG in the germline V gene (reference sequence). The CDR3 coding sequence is TGTGCCTGGAGACGGCCCGTCCCTAATGAAAAACTGTTTTTT. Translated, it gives CAWRRPVPNEKLFF.

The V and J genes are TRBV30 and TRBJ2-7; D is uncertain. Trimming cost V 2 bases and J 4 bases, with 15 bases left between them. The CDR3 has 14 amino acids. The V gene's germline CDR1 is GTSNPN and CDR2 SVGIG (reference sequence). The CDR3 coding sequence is TGTGCCTGGAGTCCGCGGCCAACCAGATACGAGCAGTACTTC. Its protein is CAWSPRPTRYEQYF.

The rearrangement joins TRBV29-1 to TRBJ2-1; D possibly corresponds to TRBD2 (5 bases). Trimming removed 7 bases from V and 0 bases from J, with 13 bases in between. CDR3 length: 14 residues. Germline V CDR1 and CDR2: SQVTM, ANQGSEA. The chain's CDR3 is CSAKRLSSYNEQFF. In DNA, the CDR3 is TGCAGCGCTAAGAGACTAAGCTCCTACAATGAGCAGTTCTTC.

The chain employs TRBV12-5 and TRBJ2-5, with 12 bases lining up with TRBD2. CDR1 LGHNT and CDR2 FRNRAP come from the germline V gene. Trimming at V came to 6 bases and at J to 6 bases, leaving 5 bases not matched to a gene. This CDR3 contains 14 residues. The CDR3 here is CASGNGLAGQTQYF. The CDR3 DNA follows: TGTGCTAGTGGAAACGGACTAGCGGGGCAGACCCAGTACTTC.

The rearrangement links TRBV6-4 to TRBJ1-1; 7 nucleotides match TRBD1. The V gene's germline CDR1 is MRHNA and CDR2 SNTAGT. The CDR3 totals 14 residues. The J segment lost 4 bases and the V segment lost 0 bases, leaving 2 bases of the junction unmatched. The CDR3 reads CASSDSHRGTEAFF. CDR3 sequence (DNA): TGTGCCAGCAGTGACTCCCACAGGGGCACTGAAGCTTTCTTT.

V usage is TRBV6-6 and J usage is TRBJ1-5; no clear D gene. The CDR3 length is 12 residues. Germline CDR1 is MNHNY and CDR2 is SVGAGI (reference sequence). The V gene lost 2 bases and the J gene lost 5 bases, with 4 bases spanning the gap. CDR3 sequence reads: CASSYAHQPQHF. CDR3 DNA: TGTGCCAGCAGTTACGCGCATCAGCCCCAGCATTTT.

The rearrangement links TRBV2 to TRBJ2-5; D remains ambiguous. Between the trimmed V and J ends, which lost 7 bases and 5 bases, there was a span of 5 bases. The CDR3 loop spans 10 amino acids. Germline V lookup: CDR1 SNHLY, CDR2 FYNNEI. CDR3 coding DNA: TGTGCCAGCAAATCGGAGACCCAGTACTTC. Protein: CASKSETQYF.

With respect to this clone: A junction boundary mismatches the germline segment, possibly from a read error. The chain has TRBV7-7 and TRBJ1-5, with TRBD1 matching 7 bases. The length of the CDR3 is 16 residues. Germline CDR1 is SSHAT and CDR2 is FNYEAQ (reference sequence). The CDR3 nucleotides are TGTGCTAGCAGCTTATCGGGGGACAGAAACAATCAGCCCCAGCATTTT. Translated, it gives CASSLSGDRNNQPQHF.

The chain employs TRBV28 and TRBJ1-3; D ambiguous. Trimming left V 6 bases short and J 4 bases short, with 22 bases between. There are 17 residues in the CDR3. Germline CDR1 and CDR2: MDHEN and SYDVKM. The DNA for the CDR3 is TGTGCCAGCAGCCGTCCTGGGTTTTCCCAGTGGGGAAACACCATATATTTT. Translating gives CASSRPGFSQWGNTIYF.

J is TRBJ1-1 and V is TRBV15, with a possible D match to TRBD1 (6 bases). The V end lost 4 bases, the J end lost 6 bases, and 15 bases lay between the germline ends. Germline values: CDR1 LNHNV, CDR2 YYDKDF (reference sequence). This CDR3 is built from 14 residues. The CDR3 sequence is CATSTLGGGPEAFF. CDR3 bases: TGTGCCACCAGCACCCTCGGGGGGGGCCCTGAAGCTTTCTTT.

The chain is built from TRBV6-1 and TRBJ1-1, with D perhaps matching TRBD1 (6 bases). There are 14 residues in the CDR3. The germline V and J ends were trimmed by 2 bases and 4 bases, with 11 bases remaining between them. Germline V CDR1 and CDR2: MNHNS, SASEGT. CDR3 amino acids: CASSETGMSTEAFF. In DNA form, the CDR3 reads TGTGCCAGCAGTGAAACAGGGATGAGCACTGAAGCTTTCTTT.

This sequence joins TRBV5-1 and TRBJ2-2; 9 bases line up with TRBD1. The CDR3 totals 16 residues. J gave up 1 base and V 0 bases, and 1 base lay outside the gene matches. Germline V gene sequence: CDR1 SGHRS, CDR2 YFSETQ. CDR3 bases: TGCGCCAGCAGCTTGGTGGGACAGGGGAACACCGGGGAGCTGTTTTTT. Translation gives CASSLVGQGNTGELFF.

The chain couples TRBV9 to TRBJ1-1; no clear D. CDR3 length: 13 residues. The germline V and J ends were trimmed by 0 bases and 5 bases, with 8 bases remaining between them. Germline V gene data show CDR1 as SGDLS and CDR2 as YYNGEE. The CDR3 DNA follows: TGTGCCAGCAGCGTAGTGGCGGATACTGAAGCTTTCTTT. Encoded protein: CASSVVADTEAFF.

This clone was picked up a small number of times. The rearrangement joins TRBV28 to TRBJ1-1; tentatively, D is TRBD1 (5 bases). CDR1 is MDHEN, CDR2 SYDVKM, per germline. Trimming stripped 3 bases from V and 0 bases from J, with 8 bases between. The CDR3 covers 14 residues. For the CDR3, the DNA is TGTGCCAGCAGTTTGGGGACGGTGAACACTGAAGCTTTCTTT. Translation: CASSLGTVNTEAFF. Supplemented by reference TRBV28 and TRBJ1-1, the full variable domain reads DVKVTQSSRYLVKRTGEKVFLECVQDMDHENMFWYRQDPGLGLRLIYFSYDVKMKEKGDIPEGYSVSREKKERFSLILESASTNQTSMYLCASSLGTVNTEAFFGQGTRLTVV.

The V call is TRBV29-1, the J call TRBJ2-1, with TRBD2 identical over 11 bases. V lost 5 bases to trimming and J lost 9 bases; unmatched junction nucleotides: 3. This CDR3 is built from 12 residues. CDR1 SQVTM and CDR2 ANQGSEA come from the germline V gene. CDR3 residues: CSVTSGSPEQFF. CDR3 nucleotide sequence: TGCAGCGTTACTAGCGGGAGTCCTGAGCAGTTCTTC.

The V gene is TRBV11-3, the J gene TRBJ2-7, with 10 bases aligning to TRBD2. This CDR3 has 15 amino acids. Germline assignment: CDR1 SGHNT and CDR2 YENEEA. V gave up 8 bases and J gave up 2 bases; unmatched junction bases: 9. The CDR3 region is CASGRGTSATYEQYF. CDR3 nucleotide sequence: TGTGCCAGCGGGCGGGGGACTAGCGCAACCTACGAGCAGTACTTC.